This TCR beta chain was found in a study of radiation and T cells in renal cell carcinoma. As for the study in general: Nephrectomy followed 15 Gy stereotactic body radiation by 4 weeks.

Per germline, CDR1 MNHNS and CDR2 SASEGT. The CDR3 is 15 residues long. This sample's time point: blood 2 weeks post-SBRT. Treatment of the sample: 15 Gy SBRT to primary tumor, nephrectomy 4 weeks later. Broader study findings: Without pretreatment biopsies, baseline tumor clonotype presence was undetermined.

Some clones are missing from TCRdb's copy, which holds only in-frame ones; the method was immunoSEQ multiplex PCR. The data contain more than 100,000 clones, roughly 91% of them singletons. A remark on this clone: What it binds is not known.

The receptor was isolated from a woman in her seventies with renal cell carcinoma. Specimen: blood, collected from a patient whose treatment included radiotherapy and nephrectomy. The chain uses TRBV6-1 and TRBJ2-5; no clear D gene. The DNA end favors TRBJ2-7, so the J call may be wrong. The CDR3 spells CASNLDRMGSYEQYF. The DNA for the CDR3 is TGTGCCAGCAACCTAGACCGTATGGGCTCCTACGAGCAGTACTTC.